One sample yielded the 16 T cell receptor beta chains listed below, sequenced in a study of blood T cell repertoires in COVID-19. Produced via immunoSEQ multiplex PCR; TCRdb's table is partial and in-frame only. The profile covers 650,000 to 800,000 clones, with 75% to 90% appearing a single time and under 0.3% taken by the ten largest. The sample was peripheral blood. The receptors come from a woman aged 18 to 35 with acute or convalescent COVID-19.

This sequence joins TRBV6-5 and TRBJ1-5; 8 bases match TRBD1. J gave up 7 bases and V 6 bases, and 5 bases lay outside the gene matches. The CDR3 has 13 residues. In germline, CDR1 is MNHEY, CDR2 SVGAGI. The CDR3 DNA is TGTGCCAGCAGCCAGGGGGCGGAGCAGCCCCAGCATTTT. As protein: CASSQGAEQPQHF.

A remark on this clone: This CDR3 is also generated by other DNA sequences in the sample. The chain couples TRBV12-3 or TRBV12-4 to TRBJ1-5; weak D call: TRBD1 (5 bases). This CDR3 has 13 residues. Trimming pared 0 bases from V and 8 bases from J, leaving 8 bases between. Written as DNA, the CDR3 is TGTGCCAGCAGTTTAGCGCGGGGGGAGCCCCAGCATTTT. It encodes CASSLARGEPQHF.

The rearrangement links TRBV3-1 (or the pseudogene TRBV3-2) to TRBJ2-7, with 9 bases matching TRBD1. This CDR3 comprises 15 residues. The trim removed 4 bases at V and 2 bases at J, leaving 6 bases unmatched. The germline V gene has CDR1 LGHDT and CDR2 YNNKEL (reference sequence). The CDR3 region is CASSPSGQGPYEQYF. DNA for the CDR3: TGTGCCAGCAGCCCCTCCGGACAGGGGCCCTACGAGCAGTACTTC.

The CDR3 region has the DNA TGTGCCAGCAGCCCCCGGGGGGGCGACAACTATGGCTACACCTTC. It specifies CASSPRGGDNYGYTF. The chain couples TRBV11-2 to TRBJ1-2; a possible D gene is TRBD1 (6 bases). Germline V gene data show CDR1 as SGHAT and CDR2 as FQNNGV. V lost 5 bases, J lost 2 bases, and 15 bases lay in between. The CDR3 is made up of 15 amino acids.

This sequence joins TRBV5-5 and TRBJ1-4; weak D call: TRBD1 (5 bases). There are 16 residues in the CDR3. V lost 4 bases, J lost 2 bases, and 15 bases lay in between. Looked up from germline, CDR1 is SGHKS and CDR2 is YYEKEE (reference sequence). The CDR3 DNA reads as TGTGCCAGCAGCCGAGCAGGGTGGCCTACTAATGAAAAACTGTTTTTT. Translating gives CASSRAGWPTNEKLFF.

J is TRBJ1-6 and V is TRBV6-5; the match to TRBD1 covers 7 bases. The trim removed 6 bases at V and 9 bases at J, leaving 8 bases unmatched. The length of the CDR3 is 14 residues. Germline V gene sequence: CDR1 MNHEY, CDR2 SVGAGI. The CDR3 nucleotides read TGTGCCAGCAGACAGGACAGGCCGGGTTCACCCCTCCACTTT. It codes for CASRQDRPGSPLHF.

As DNA, the CDR3 is TGTGCCATCTCCCCCCTGGGGGCCGAGCAGTTCTTC. This encodes CAISPLGAEQFF. The chain joins TRBV10-3 to TRBJ2-1; maybe TRBD1 (6 bases). The ends were cut back, 8 bases at V and 10 bases at J, with 15 bases in the middle. CDR1 and CDR2 (germline): ENHRY, SYGVKD. The CDR3 runs 12 residues.

This chain connects TRBV2 to TRBJ1-5; D unclear. The CDR3 covers 15 residues. The germline V gene has CDR1 SNHLY and CDR2 FYNNEI. The germline V and J ends were trimmed by 3 bases and 0 bases, with 9 bases remaining between them. The CDR3 is CASSEERGSNQPQHF. CDR3 nucleotides: TGTGCCAGCAGTGAGGAGCGGGGTAGCAATCAGCCCCAGCATTTT.

V and J are TRBV6-6 and TRBJ2-7; 8 nucleotides match TRBD1. The CDR3 is 15 amino acids. The J segment lost 6 bases and the V segment lost 6 bases, leaving 13 bases of the junction unmatched. In germline, CDR1 is MNHNY, CDR2 SVGAGI (reference sequence). Here the CDR3 DNA reads TGTGCCAGCAGGGCCGGGGACAGGCAGGAGGGCGAGCAGTACTTC. This encodes CASRAGDRQEGEQYF.

The chain employs TRBV27 and TRBJ2-1; 7 bases are a match to TRBD2. Germline V gene data show CDR1 as MNHEY and CDR2 as SMNVEV (reference sequence). The J segment lost 3 bases and the V segment lost 3 bases, leaving 5 bases of the junction unmatched. The CDR3 loop spans 15 amino acids. The chain's CDR3 is CASSLSGGIYNEQFF. For the CDR3, the DNA is TGTGCCAGCAGTTTGTCCGGGGGGATCTACAATGAGCAGTTCTTC.

In regard to this clone: The same CDR3 also results from other DNA sequences found in this sample. The gene calls are TRBV4-3 and TRBJ1-4; D is perhaps TRBD1 (5 bases). V shed 0 bases and J shed 1 base, with 9 bases lying between them. CDR3 size: 16 residues. The germline V gene encodes CDR1 LGHNA and CDR2 YSLEER. The CDR3, as DNA: TGCGCCAGCAGCCAAGAAGGCGGGGGAACTAATGAAAAACTGTTTTTT. Protein: CASSQEGGGTNEKLFF.

The table lists this clone with a count of one. This rearrangement joins TRBV10-2 to TRBJ1-1, with a weak D call TRBD1 (5 bases). The germline V gene encodes CDR1 WSHSY and CDR2 SAAADI. This CDR3 region has 14 residues. The V end was cut by 6 bases, the J end by 5 bases, with 16 bases between. Written as DNA, the CDR3 is TGCGCCAGCAGCTCTAGACAGCTAATGACTGAAGCTTTCTTT. Residues: CASSSRQLMTEAFF.

This rearrangement joins TRBV9 to TRBJ1-4; 7 bases are shared with TRBD1. There are 14 residues in the CDR3. V dropped 0 bases and J dropped 7; count of bases not matched to a gene: 3. Looked up from germline, CDR1 is SGDLS and CDR2 is YYNGEE. CDR3 in DNA: TGTGCCAGCAGCGTAGAGACAGGGCGTGAAAAACTGTTTTTT. It codes for CASSVETGREKLFF.

V gene TRBV18 combines with J gene TRBJ2-3; 10 bases are shared with TRBD2. The CDR3 is made up of 19 amino acids. CDR1 and CDR2 (germline): KGHSH, LQKENI. The trim removed 2 bases at V and 2 bases at J, leaving 13 bases unmatched. The CDR3 bases are TGTGCCAGCTCACCAATCCCAGCGGGGGGGCCTACCATCACAGATACGCAGTATTTT. Translation gives CASSPIPAGGPTITDTQYF.

This sequence joins TRBV5-1 and TRBJ2-1; possible D gene TRBD1, 6 bases. Germline CDR1 SGHRS, CDR2 YFSETQ. This CDR3 is 17 amino acids long. Trimming pared 0 bases from V and 3 bases from J, leaving 16 bases between. The CDR3 DNA sequence: TGCGCCAGCAGCTTGGGAGCTTCTAGACAGGTCTACAATGAGCAGTTCTTC. The encoded protein is CASSLGASRQVYNEQFF.

The chain employs TRBV6-5 and TRBJ1-4; 7 bases fit TRBD1. Trimming removed 6 bases from V and 14 bases from J; junction bases left unmatched: 15. The germline V gene encodes CDR1 MNHEY and CDR2 SVGAGI. This CDR3 comprises 14 residues. CDR3 DNA: TGTGCCAGCAGGGACAGGTCGTATAATGAAGGGCTGTTTTTT. It encodes CASRDRSYNEGLFF.